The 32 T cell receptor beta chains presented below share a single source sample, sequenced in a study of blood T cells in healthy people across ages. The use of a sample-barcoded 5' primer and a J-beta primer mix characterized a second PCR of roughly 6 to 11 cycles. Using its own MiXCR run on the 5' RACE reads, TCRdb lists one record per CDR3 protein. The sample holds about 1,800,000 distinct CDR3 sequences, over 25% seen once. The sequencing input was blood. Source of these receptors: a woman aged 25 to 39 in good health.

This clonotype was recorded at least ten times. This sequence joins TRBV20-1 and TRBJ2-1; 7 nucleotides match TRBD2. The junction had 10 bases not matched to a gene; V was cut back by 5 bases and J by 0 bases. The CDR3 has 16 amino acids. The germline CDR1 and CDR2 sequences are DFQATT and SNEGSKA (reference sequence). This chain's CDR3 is CSADSTSAGSYNEQFF. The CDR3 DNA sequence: TGCAGTGCTGACTCCACTAGCGCTGGCTCCTACAATGAGCAGTTCTTC.

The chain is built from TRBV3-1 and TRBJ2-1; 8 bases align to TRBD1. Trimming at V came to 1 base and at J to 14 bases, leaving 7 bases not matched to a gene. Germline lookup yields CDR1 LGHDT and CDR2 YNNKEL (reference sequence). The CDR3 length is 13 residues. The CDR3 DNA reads TGTGCCAGCAGCCAAGGTTGGACAGGGCTCGAGTTCTTC. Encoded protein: CASSQGWTGLEFF.

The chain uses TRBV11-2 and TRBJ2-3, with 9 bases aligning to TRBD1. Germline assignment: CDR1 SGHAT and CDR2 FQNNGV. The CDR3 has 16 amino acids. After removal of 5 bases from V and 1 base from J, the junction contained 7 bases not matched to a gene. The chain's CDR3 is CASSPWTGDRTDTQYF. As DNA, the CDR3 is TGTGCCAGCAGCCCGTGGACAGGGGACCGCACAGATACGCAGTATTTT.

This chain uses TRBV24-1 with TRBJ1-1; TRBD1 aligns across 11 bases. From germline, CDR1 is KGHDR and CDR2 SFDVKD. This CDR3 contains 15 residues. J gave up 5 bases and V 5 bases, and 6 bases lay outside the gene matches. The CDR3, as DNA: TGTGCCACCAGTGTGGACAGGGGGCTTGGGACTGAAGCTTTCTTT. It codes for CATSVDRGLGTEAFF.

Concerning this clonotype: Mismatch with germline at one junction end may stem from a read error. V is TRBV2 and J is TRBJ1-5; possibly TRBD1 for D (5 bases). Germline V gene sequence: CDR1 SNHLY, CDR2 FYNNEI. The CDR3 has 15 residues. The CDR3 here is CASRAEKGSAQPRHF. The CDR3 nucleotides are TGTGCCAGCAGAGCCGAAAAGGGGTCAGCTCAGCCCCGGCATTTT.

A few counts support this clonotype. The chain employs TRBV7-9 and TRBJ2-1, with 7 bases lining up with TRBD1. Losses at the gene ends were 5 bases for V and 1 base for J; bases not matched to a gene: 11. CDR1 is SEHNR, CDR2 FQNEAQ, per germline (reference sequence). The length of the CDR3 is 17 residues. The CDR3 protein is CASSGYRDRASYNEQFF. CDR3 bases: TGTGCCAGCAGCGGGTACCGGGACAGAGCTTCCTACAATGAGCAGTTCTTC.

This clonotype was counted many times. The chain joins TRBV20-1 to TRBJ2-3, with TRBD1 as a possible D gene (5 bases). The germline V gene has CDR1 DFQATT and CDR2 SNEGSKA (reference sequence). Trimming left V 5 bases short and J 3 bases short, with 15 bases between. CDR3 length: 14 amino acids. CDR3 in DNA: TGCAGTGCTGGTCCCAGGGATGCAACAGATACGCAGTATTTT. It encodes CSAGPRDATDTQYF.

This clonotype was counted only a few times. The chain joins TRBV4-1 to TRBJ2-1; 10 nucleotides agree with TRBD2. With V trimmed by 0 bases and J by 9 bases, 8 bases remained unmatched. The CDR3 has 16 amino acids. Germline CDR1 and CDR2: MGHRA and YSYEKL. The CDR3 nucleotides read TGCGCCAGCAGCCAAGATCCAGCGGGGGGGTATGGTGAGCAGTTCTTC. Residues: CASSQDPAGGYGEQFF.

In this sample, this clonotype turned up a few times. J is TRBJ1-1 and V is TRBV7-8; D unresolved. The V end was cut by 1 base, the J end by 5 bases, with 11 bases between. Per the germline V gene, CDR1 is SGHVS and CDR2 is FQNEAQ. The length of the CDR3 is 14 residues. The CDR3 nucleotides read TGTGCCAGCAGCTTAGATCTTGAGGGAACTGAAGCTTTCTTT. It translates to CASSLDLEGTEAFF.

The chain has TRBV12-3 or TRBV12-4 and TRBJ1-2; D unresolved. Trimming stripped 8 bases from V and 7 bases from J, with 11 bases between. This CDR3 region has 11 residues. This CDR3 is CASVSWSGYTF. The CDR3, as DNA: TGTGCCAGCGTATCCTGGAGTGGCTACACCTTC.

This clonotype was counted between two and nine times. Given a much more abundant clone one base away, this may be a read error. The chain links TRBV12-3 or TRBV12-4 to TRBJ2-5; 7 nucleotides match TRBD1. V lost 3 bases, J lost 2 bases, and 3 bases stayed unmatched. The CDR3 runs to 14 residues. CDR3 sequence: CASSFETGQETQYF. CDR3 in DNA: TGTGCCAGCAGTTTTGAGACAGGGCAAGAGACCCAGTACTTC.

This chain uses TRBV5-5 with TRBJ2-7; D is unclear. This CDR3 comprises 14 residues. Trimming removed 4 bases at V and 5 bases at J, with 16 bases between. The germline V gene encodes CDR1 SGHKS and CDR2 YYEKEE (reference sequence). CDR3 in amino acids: CASSVTPYSNEQYF. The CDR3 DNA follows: TGTGCCAGCAGCGTAACCCCCTATTCCAACGAGCAGTACTTC.

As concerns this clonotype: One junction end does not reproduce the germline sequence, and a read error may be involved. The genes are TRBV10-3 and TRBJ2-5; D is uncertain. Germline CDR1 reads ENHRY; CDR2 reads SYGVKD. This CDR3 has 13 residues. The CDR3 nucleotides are TGTGCCGTCAGTGAGTCGAGTGAAGAGACCCAGTACTTC. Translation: CAVSESSEETQYF.

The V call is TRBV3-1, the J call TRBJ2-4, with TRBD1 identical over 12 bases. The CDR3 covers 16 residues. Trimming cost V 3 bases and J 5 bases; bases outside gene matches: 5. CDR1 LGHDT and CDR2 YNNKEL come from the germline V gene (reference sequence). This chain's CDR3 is CASSHWDRGHENIQYF. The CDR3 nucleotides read TGTGCCAGCAGCCATTGGGACAGGGGGCATGAAAACATTCAGTACTTC.

CDR3 amino acids: CSATGLAGVVDTQYF. The CDR3 region has the DNA TGCAGTGCTACGGGACTAGCGGGAGTCGTAGATACGCAGTATTTT. The chain couples TRBV20-1 to TRBJ2-3; TRBD2 aligns across 14 bases. The CDR3 is made up of 15 amino acids. The V segment lost 4 bases and the J segment 5 bases; nucleotides outside the gene matches: 5. The germline gives CDR1 DFQATT, CDR2 SNEGSKA (reference sequence).

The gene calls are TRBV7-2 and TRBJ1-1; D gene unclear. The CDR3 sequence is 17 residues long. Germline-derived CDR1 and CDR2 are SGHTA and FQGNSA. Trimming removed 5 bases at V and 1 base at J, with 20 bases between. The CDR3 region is CASSGFPALTANTEAFF. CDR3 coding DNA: TGTGCCAGCAGCGGGTTTCCGGCTTTGACCGCGAACACTGAAGCTTTCTTT.

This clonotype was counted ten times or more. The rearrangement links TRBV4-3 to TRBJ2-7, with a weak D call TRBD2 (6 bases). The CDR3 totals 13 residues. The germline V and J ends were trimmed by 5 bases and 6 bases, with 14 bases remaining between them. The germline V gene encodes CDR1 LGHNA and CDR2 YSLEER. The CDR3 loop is CASSNRETTEQYF. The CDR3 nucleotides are TGCGCCAGCAGCAACCGGGAGACCACCGAGCAGTACTTC.

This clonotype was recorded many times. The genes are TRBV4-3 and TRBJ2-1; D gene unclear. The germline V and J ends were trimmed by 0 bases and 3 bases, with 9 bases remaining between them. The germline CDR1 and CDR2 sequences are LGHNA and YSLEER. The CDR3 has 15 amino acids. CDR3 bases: TGCGCCAGCAGCCAAGATTGGCAAGGCTACAATGAGCAGTTCTTC. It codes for CASSQDWQGYNEQFF.

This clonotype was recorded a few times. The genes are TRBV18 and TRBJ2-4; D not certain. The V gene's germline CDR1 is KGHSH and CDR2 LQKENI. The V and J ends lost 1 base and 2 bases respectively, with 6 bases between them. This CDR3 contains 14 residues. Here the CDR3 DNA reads TGTGCCAGCTCACCACAGGTGTCCAAAAACATTCAGTACTTC. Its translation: CASSPQVSKNIQYF.

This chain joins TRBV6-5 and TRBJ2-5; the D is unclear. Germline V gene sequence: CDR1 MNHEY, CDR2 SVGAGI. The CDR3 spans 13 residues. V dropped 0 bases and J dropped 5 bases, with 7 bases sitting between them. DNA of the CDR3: TGTGCCAGCAGTTACTCGCCACCGGAGACCCAGTACTTC. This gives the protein CASSYSPPETQYF.

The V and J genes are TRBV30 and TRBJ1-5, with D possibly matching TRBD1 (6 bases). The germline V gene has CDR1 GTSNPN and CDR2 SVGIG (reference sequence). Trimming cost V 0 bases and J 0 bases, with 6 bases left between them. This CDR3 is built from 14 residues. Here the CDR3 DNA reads TGTGCCTGGAGTGTAGGGGGTAGCAATCAGCCCCAGCATTTT. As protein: CAWSVGGSNQPQHF.

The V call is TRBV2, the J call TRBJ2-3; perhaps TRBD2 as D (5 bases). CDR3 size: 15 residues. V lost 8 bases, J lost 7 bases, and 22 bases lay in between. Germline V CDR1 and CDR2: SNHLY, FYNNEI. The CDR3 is CASATAEPPTNTQYF. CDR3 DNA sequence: TGTGCCAGCGCTACAGCGGAGCCCCCCACGAATACGCAGTATTTT.

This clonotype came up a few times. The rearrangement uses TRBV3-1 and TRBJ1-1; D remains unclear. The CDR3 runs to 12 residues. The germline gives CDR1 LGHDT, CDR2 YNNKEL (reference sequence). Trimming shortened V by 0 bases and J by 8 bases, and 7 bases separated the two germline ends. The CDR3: CASSQDRTEAFF. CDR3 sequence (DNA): TGTGCCAGCAGCCAAGACCGTACCGAAGCTTTCTTT.

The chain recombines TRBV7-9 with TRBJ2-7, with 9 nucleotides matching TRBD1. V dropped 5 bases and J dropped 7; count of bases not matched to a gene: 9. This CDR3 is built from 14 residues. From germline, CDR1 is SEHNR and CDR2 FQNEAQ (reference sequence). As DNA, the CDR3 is TGTGCCAGCAGCCTGACCGGGACAGGGACTGAGCAGTACTTC. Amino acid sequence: CASSLTGTGTEQYF.

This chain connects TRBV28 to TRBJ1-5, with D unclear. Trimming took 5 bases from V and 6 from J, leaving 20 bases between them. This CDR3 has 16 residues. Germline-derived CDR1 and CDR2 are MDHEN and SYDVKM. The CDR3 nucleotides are TGTGCCAGCAGTCCCCCAGCCGGGTCATGGAGTCAGCCCCAGCATTTT. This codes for CASSPPAGSWSQPQHF.

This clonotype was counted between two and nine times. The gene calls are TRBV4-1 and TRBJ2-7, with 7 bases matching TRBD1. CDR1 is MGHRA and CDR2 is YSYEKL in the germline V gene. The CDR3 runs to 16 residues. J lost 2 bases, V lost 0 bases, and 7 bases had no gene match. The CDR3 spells CASSQDAPQGPYEQYF. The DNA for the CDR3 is TGCGCCAGCAGCCAAGACGCCCCACAGGGGCCCTACGAGCAGTACTTC.

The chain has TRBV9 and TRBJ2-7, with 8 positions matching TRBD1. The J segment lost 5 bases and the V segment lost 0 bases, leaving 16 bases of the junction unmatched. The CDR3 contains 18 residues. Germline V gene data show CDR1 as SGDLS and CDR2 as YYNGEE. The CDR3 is CASSVEPDQGARVDEQYF. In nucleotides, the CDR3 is TGTGCCAGCAGCGTAGAACCGGACCAGGGGGCCCGGGTGGACGAGCAGTACTTC.

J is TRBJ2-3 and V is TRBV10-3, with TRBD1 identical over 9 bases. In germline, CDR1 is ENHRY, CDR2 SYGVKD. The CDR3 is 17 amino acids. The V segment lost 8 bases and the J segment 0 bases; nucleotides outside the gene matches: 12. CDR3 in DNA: TGTGCCATCTCGGGACAGGGCCGTATTTCTAGCACAGATACGCAGTATTTT. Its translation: CAISGQGRISSTDTQYF.

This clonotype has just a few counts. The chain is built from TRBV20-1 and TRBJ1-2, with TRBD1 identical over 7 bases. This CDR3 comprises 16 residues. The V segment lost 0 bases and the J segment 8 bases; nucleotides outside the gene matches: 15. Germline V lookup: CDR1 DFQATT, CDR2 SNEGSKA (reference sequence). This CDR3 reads CSARDGAEGATAGYTF. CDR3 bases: TGCAGTGCTAGAGATGGGGCGGAGGGGGCTACGGCCGGCTACACCTTC.

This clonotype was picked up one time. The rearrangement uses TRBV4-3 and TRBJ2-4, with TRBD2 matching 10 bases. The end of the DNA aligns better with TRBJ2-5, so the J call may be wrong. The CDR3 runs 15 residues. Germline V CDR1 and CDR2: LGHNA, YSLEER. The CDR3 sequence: CASSPELAGEGTQYF. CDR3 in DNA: TGCGCCAGCAGTCCTGAGCTAGCGGGAGAGGGGACCCAGTACTTC.

The CDR3 loop is CASSREFEGGISYNSPLHF. Written as DNA, the CDR3 is TGCGCCAGCAGCCGAGAATTTGAAGGGGGCATCTCCTATAATTCACCCCTCCACTTT. The rearrangement joins TRBV4-1 to TRBJ1-6, with TRBD1 matching 7 bases. With V trimmed by 4 bases and J by 0 bases, 12 bases remained unmatched. CDR1 MGHRA and CDR2 YSYEKL come from the germline V gene. The CDR3 spans 19 residues.

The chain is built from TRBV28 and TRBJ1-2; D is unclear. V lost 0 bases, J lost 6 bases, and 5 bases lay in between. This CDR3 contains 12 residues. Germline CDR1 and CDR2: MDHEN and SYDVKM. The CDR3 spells CASSLWGDGYTF. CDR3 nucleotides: TGTGCCAGCAGTTTATGGGGAGATGGCTACACCTTC.